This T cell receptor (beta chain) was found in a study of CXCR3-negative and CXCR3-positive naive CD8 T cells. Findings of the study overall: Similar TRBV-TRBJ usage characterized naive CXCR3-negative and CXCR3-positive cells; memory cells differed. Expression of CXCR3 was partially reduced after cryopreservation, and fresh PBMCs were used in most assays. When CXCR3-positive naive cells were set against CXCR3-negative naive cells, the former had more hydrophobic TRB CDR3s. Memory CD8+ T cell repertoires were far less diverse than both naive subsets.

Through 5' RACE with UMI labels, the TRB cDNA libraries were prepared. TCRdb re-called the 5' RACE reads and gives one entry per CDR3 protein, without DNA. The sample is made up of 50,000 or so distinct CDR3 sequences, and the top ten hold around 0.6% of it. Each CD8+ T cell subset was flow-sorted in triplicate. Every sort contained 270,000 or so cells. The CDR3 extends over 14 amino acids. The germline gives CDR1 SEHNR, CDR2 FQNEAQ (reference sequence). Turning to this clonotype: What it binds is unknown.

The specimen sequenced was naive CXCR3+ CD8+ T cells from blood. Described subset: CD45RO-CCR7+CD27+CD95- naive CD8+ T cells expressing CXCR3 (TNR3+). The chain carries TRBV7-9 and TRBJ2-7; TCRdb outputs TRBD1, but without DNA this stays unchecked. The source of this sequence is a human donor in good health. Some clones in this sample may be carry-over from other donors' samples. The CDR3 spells CASSPGTNSYEQYF.